A single sample is the source of the 30 T cell receptor beta chains below, sequenced in a study of regulatory T cells in long-lasting Graves disease. Sequencing libraries for TCR beta were prepared with iRepertoire HTBI primers and Arm-PCR of CDR3 regions. One entry per CDR3 protein results from TCRdb running MiXCR on the multiplex PCR reads. The table shows 350,000 to 500,000 distinct CDR3 sequences, with approximately 14% occurring only once. The time point here: newly diagnosed GD, antithyroid drugs for less than 3 months. PBMCs provided the RNA from which the TCR library was made. This same sample was also part of a study on T cells in Graves' hyperthyroidism and ophthalmopathy.

The specimen was peripheral blood mononuclear cells (PBMCs), collected at new diagnosis, from a patient treated with antithyroid drugs. The receptors were gathered from a woman between 50 and 59 years old with Graves disease.

This clonotype came up many times. The chain carries TRBV27 and TRBJ2-3; 7 bases match TRBD1. This CDR3 contains 15 residues. V trimming: 5 bases; J trimming: 0 bases; junction bases outside the gene matches: 5. CDR1 MNHEY and CDR2 SMNVEV come from the germline V gene (reference sequence). The CDR3 region is CASSHGTASTDTQYF. For the CDR3, the DNA is TGTGCCAGCAGTCACGGGACAGCTAGCACAGATACGCAGTATTTT.

About this clonotype itself: Given a much more abundant clone one base away, this may be a read error. The J gene is TRBJ2-3, the V gene TRBV30; no clear D gene. Between the trimmed V and J ends, which lost 1 base and 4 bases, there was a span of 6 bases. Germline-derived CDR1 and CDR2 are GTSNPN and SVGIG (reference sequence). The CDR3 sequence is 12 residues long. Written as DNA, the CDR3 is TGTGCCTGGAGTGGGGCAGCAGATACGCAGTATTTT. Translated: CAWSGAADTQYF.

This clonotype was detected only a few times. V usage is TRBV7-6 and J usage is TRBJ2-6; unclear D gene. Germline assignment: CDR1 SGHVS and CDR2 FNYEAQ. The CDR3 has 17 residues. With 5 bases removed from V and 0 bases from J, the gap between germline ends came to 14 bases. CDR3 residues: CASSPPQSYSGANVLTF. CDR3 coding DNA: TGTGCCAGCAGCCCCCCCCAGAGCTACTCTGGGGCCAACGTCCTGACTTTC.

In its sample, this clonotype was seen many times. V gene TRBV7-2 combines with J gene TRBJ2-7; tentatively, D is TRBD1 (5 bases). V was trimmed by 5 bases and J by 3 bases, leaving 14 bases between them. Germline CDR1 SGHTA, CDR2 FQGNSA. This CDR3 has 14 amino acids. The CDR3 DNA is TGTGCCAGCAGCGCCGCAGGGTGGGACTACGAGCAGTACTTC. It is translated as CASSAAGWDYEQYF.

This clonotype was seen more than once but under ten times. V gene TRBV9 combines with J gene TRBJ2-7; TRBD1 matches at 8 bases. The CDR3 totals 19 residues. CDR1 and CDR2 from the germline V gene are SGDLS and YYNGEE. Trimming took 3 bases from V and 6 from J; bases not matched to a gene: 23. Here the CDR3 reads CASSASLHLDGQGPLEQYF. The CDR3 coding sequence is TGTGCCAGCAGCGCATCCCTTCATCTAGACGGACAGGGCCCCCTCGAGCAGTACTTC.

This clonotype showed up just a few times. The J gene is TRBJ2-5, the V gene TRBV3-1; 11 bases agree with TRBD2. V lost 6 bases and J lost 1; bases outside the gene matches: 4. Germline lookup yields CDR1 LGHDT and CDR2 YNNKEL (reference sequence). There are 15 residues in the CDR3. The DNA of the CDR3 is TGTGCCAGCAGTCTAGCGGGAGGTATCCAAGAGACCCAGTACTTC. Translation: CASSLAGGIQETQYF.

This clonotype was found many times. This chain joins TRBV28 and TRBJ1-1, with D tentatively TRBD1 (5 bases). The V gene's germline CDR1 is MDHEN and CDR2 SYDVKM. This CDR3 spans 14 amino acids. V lost 5 bases and J 3 bases, leaving 13 bases between the germline ends. The CDR3 region has the DNA TGTGCCAGCAGTCCTTCAGGGATGGACACTGAAGCTTTCTTT. This translates into CASSPSGMDTEAFF.

This clonotype has a count of ten or more. The chain carries TRBV19 and TRBJ2-7, with 14 bases fitting TRBD2. The CDR3 is 18 residues long. The V gene's germline CDR1 is LNHDA and CDR2 SQIVND (reference sequence). Trimming at V came to 5 bases and at J to 0 bases, leaving 9 bases not matched to a gene. CDR3: CASSPPGLAGVHSYEQYF. DNA for the CDR3: TGTGCCAGTAGTCCACCGGGACTAGCGGGAGTCCACTCCTACGAGCAGTACTTC. The complete variable domain, with remaining parts taken from reference TRBV19 and TRBJ2-7, reads DGGITQSPKYLFRKEGQNVTLSCEQNLNHDAMYWYRQDPGQGLRLIYYSQIVNDFQKGDIAEGYSVSREKKESFPLTVTSAQKNPTAFYLCASSPPGLAGVHSYEQYFGPGTRLTVT.

This clonotype was seen ten or more times. The rearrangement joins TRBV7-9 to TRBJ1-4; D possibly corresponds to TRBD1 (6 bases). Germline V gene data show CDR1 as SEHNR and CDR2 as FQNEAQ (reference sequence). This CDR3 contains 16 residues. The V end was cut by 5 bases, the J end by 8 bases, with 21 bases between. The CDR3 loop reads CASSPQRGISGEKLFF. CDR3 bases: TGTGCCAGCAGCCCACAAAGGGGGATTTCAGGGGAAAAACTGTTTTTT.

Turning to this clonotype: No DNA is shown, since the ends of the CDR3 on it are uncertain; the CDR3 is the one TCRdb lists. The chain employs TRBV11-2 and TRBJ2-1; the DNA was not compared with TRBD1, the D call given in the table. CDR1 SGHAT and CDR2 FQNNGV come from the germline V gene. The CDR3 length is 17 residues, termini included. The CDR3 protein is CASSLVWGQGAYNERFF.

This clonotype has ten or more counts. The genes are TRBV3-1 and TRBJ1-1; D is possibly TRBD1 (5 bases). The V end lost 0 bases, the J end lost 3 bases, and 20 bases lay between the germline ends. This CDR3 has 18 residues. Looked up from germline, CDR1 is LGHDT and CDR2 is YNNKEL (reference sequence). Here the CDR3 reads CASSQDLAGMALDTEAFF. CDR3 DNA sequence: TGTGCCAGCAGCCAAGATTTGGCAGGGATGGCTCTGGACACTGAAGCTTTCTTT.

The V and J genes are TRBV28 and TRBJ2-1; D ambiguous. CDR1 and CDR2 from the germline V gene are MDHEN and SYDVKM. This CDR3 is built from 12 residues. Trimming took 4 bases from V and 6 from J, leaving 7 bases between them. CDR3 loop: CASSWTPNEQFF. In nucleotides, the CDR3 is TGTGCCAGCAGTTGGACCCCCAATGAGCAGTTCTTC.

This clonotype has a count of ten or more. The chain has TRBV6-5 and TRBJ2-7, with D perhaps given as TRBD1 or TRBD2 (5 bases each). CDR3 length: 15 amino acids. V lost 4 bases, J lost 1 base, and 14 bases lay in between. Germline loops: CDR1 MNHEY, CDR2 SVGAGI. The DNA for the CDR3 is TGTGCCAGCAGTTCCCGGGACGGCCTATCCTACGAGCAGTACTTC. Its translation is CASSSRDGLSYEQYF.

The V gene is TRBV13, the J gene TRBJ2-1, with 8 bases aligning to TRBD1. J was trimmed by 6 bases and V by 0 bases; bases with no gene match: 7. Germline CDR1 is PRHDT and CDR2 is FYEKMQ (reference sequence). This CDR3 is 16 amino acids long. The CDR3, as DNA: TGTGCCAGCAGCTTAGGCACGACAGGGGTCCCCAATGAGCAGTTCTTC. Its protein is CASSLGTTGVPNEQFF.

The chain employs TRBV5-5 and TRBJ2-3; D is undetermined. Germline loops: CDR1 SGHKS, CDR2 YYEKEE (reference sequence). The CDR3 runs to 17 residues. The V and J ends lost 0 bases and 0 bases respectively, with 14 bases between them. The chain's CDR3 is CASSLASSDTSTDTQYF. The CDR3 region has the DNA TGTGCCAGCAGCTTGGCTTCGTCAGATACTAGCACAGATACGCAGTATTTT.

For the CDR3, the DNA is TGCGCCAGCAGCTTGGGGGCAGGGGAGGTCTTCAATGAGCAGTTCTTC. Its protein product is CASSLGAGEVFNEQFF. V gene TRBV5-1 combines with J gene TRBJ2-1, with D perhaps given as TRBD1 or TRBD2 (6 bases each). Per the germline V gene, CDR1 is SGHRS and CDR2 is YFSETQ. The CDR3 length is 16 residues. The germline V and J ends were trimmed by 0 bases and 6 bases, with 16 bases remaining between them.

The chain is built from TRBV6-1 and TRBJ1-5; D uncertain. The CDR3 has 10 residues. V dropped 9 bases and J dropped 7 bases, with 7 bases sitting between them. Germline V lookup: CDR1 MNHNS, CDR2 SASEGT. CDR3 amino acids: CARQRQPQHF. CDR3 bases: TGTGCCAGGCAAAGGCAGCCCCAGCATTTT.

This clonotype was recorded at least ten times. This chain's CDR3 is CASSNSFGGPSETQYF. In DNA form, the CDR3 reads TGTGCCAGCAGTAACTCTTTCGGAGGGCCGTCTGAGACCCAGTACTTC. The genes are TRBV2 and TRBJ2-5, with D maybe TRBD2 (6 bases). Germline-derived CDR1 and CDR2 are SNHLY and FYNNEI. V was shortened by 5 bases and J by 5 bases, with 21 bases between the two germline ends. This CDR3 spans 16 amino acids. Full variable domain (missing parts from reference TRBV2 and TRBJ2-5): EPEVTQTPSHQVTQMGQEVILRCVPISNHLYFYWYRQILGQKVEFLVSFYNNEISEKSEIFDDQFSVERPDGSNFTLKIRSTKLEDSAMYFCASSNSFGGPSETQYFGPGTRLLVL.

This clonotype was seen at least ten times. The CDR3 protein is CASSLAGISYNEQFF. In nucleotides, the CDR3 is TGTGCCAGCAGTTTAGCGGGGATCTCCTACAATGAGCAGTTCTTC. The gene calls are TRBV27 and TRBJ2-1; a possible D gene is TRBD2 (6 bases). The CDR3 runs to 15 residues. Germline CDR1 reads MNHEY; CDR2 reads SMNVEV (reference sequence). V was cut by 2 bases and J by 0 bases, with 8 bases left in between.

This clonotype was observed at least ten times. V usage is TRBV28 and J usage is TRBJ2-7; perhaps TRBD2 as D (6 bases). This CDR3 has 17 amino acids. The V gene lost 7 bases and the J gene lost 0 bases, with 22 bases spanning the gap. Germline CDR1 reads MDHEN; CDR2 reads SYDVKM. In DNA form, the CDR3 reads TGTGCCAGCATCCCTTCAGGACCCGGGACTTACTCCTACGAGCAGTACTTC. Translation: CASIPSGPGTYSYEQYF.

The V call is TRBV7-9, the J call TRBJ2-1, with 11 bases lining up with TRBD2. V trimming: 10 bases; J trimming: 4 bases; junction bases outside the gene matches: 9. CDR3 length equals 15 residues. Germline-derived CDR1 and CDR2 are SEHNR and FQNEAQ (reference sequence). The CDR3 spells CATYPGTSGYNEQFF. For the CDR3, the DNA is TGTGCCACCTATCCAGGGACTAGCGGATACAATGAGCAGTTCTTC.

Turning to this clonotype: A much larger clonotype is one base distant, so this may be a read error. CDR3 bases: TGCGCCAGCAGCTTGGTAGGGACCGGACCCACATATACGCAGTATTTT. Its translation: CASSLVGTGPTYTQYF. V usage is TRBV5-1 and J usage is TRBJ2-3, with D perhaps matching TRBD1 or TRBD2 (5 bases each). CDR1 and CDR2 from the germline V gene are SGHRS and YFSETQ. The CDR3 length is 16 residues.

This clonotype was picked up many times. The chain recombines TRBV12-3 or TRBV12-4 with TRBJ2-1, with D possibly being TRBD1 (5 bases). This CDR3 is built from 14 residues. V was clipped by 2 bases and J by 5 bases, with 10 bases between them. CDR3 protein: CASSLPPGHNEQFF. The CDR3 DNA reads as TGTGCCAGCAGTTTACCCCCAGGGCACAATGAGCAGTTCTTC.

This clonotype appeared a single time. The chain joins TRBV28 to TRBJ1-2, with 7 bases aligning to TRBD1. The germline CDR1 and CDR2 sequences are MDHEN and SYDVKM. The CDR3 is 15 residues long. V lost 7 bases, J lost 4 bases, and 12 bases stayed unmatched. The CDR3 DNA reads TGTGCCAGCACGACCCCAACAGGGGCTTTCTATGGCTACACCTTC. This translates into CASTTPTGAFYGYTF.

This clonotype was seen more than once but under ten times. V usage is TRBV4-1 and J usage is TRBJ2-1; 8 nucleotides agree with TRBD2. From germline, CDR1 is MGHRA and CDR2 YSYEKL. The CDR3 spans 15 residues. V gave up 4 bases and J gave up 8 bases; unmatched junction bases: 10. This chain's CDR3 is CASSLGGGRQDEQFF. The CDR3 bases are TGCGCCAGCAGCCTAGGAGGCGGGAGGCAAGATGAGCAGTTCTTC.

This chain joins TRBV7-3 and TRBJ2-3; 7 positions agree with TRBD2. V was clipped by 5 bases and J by 2 bases; unmatched bases: 10. CDR1 is SGHTA and CDR2 is FQGTGA in the germline V gene. This CDR3 has 16 residues. In DNA form, the CDR3 reads TGTGCCAGCAGCCAGGGTCTAGCGGAGTACACAGATACGCAGTATTTT. Translation gives CASSQGLAEYTDTQYF.

Regarding this clonotype: Mismatch with germline at one junction end may stem from a read error. V and J are TRBV5-1 and TRBJ2-1; perhaps TRBD1 as D (5 bases). CDR3 length: 16 amino acids. Germline CDR1 SGHRS, CDR2 YFSETQ. CDR3 sequence: CASSLNQGNSDKEQFF. The CDR3, as DNA: TGCGCCAGCAGCCTAAACCAGGGAAACTCCGACAAGGAGCAGTTCTTC.

The rearrangement uses TRBV4-1 and TRBJ2-1, with 11 bases fitting TRBD2. The germline V gene has CDR1 MGHRA and CDR2 YSYEKL. V shed 4 bases, J shed 8 bases, and the junction held 16 bases outside the gene matches. This CDR3 comprises 18 residues. CDR3 nucleotide sequence: TGCGCCAGCAGCCCAAGCTATCGACTAGCGGGATCAGGGTATGAGCAGTTCTTC. Translating it yields CASSPSYRLAGSGYEQFF.

This sequence joins TRBV12-3 or TRBV12-4 and TRBJ2-5; no clear D gene. The CDR3 spans 14 residues. The V end was cut by 1 base, the J end by 2 bases, with 8 bases between. In nucleotides, the CDR3 is TGTGCCAGCAGTTTAGTAGGGCGGCAAGAGACCCAGTACTTC. It translates to CASSLVGRQETQYF.

As for this clonotype: It may be a read error: a sequence one base away is much more abundant. The rearrangement links TRBV2 to TRBJ2-3, with D perhaps TRBD1 (6 bases). CDR1 is SNHLY and CDR2 is FYNNEI in the germline V gene. This CDR3 comprises 18 residues. CDR3 amino acids: CTSRQNPLGARITDTQYF. The CDR3 nucleotides are TGTACCAGCAGACAAAATCCTTTGGGGGCGCGAATCACAGATACGCAGTATTTT.